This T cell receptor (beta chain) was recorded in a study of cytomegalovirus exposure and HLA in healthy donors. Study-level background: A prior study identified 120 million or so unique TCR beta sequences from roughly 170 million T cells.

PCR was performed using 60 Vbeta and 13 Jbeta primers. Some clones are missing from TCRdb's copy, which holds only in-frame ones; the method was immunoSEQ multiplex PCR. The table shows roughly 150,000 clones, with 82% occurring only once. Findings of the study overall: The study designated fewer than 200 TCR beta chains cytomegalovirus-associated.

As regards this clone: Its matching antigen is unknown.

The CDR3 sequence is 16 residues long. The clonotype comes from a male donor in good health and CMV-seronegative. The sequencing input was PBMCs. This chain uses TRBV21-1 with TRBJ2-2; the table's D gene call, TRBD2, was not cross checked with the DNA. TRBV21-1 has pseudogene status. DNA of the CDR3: TGTGCCAGCAGCCACCGGACTAGCGGGAACACCGGGGAGCTGTTTTTT. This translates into CASSHRTSGNTGELFF.